This T cell receptor beta chain was sequenced during a study of long-term antiretroviral therapy in people with HIV (dated by TCRdb to between 2021 and 2022). For the study in its entirety: The earliest samples were collected roughly a decade before the 2015 WHO recommendation for immediate ART, at a time when ART was usually postponed until CD4 counts fell. A retrospective serial study tested whether ART initiation and durable HIV suppression were associated with changes in peripheral blood TRB repertoire composition and diversity. From fewer than 35 adults with confirmed HIV infection, the cohort provided 192 cryopreserved PBMC samples, gathered serially across a mean of about six years (range 1-12). About 40% of the 30 participants with HIV were female. No cross-contamination during QIAcube processing was shown when test extractions of a monoclonal T-cell line were performed alongside a few dozen polyclonal samples.

V is pruned by 8 bases and J by 6 bases, leaving 14 bases of the junction without a gene match. CDR1 and CDR2 were assigned from the germline V gene (reference sequence) as SEHNR and FQNEAQ. The CDR3 has 18 amino acids, counting the end cysteine and phenylalanine. Only the CDR3 part of the read is kept: 54 bases, read in frame from the first base. To be included, a participant needed at least one PBMC sample from before ART initiation plus at least two post-ART samples. Every participant with HIV received treatment in the United States of America. Before DNA extraction, cryopreserved samples containing roughly 0.85-11 million PBMC were thawed and washed. At the time of the earliest PBMC sample for each participant with HIV, ages ranged from roughly 23 to 60 years. Per participant, PBMC samples came from 1-4 timepoints prior to ART initiation and 2-8 timepoints following ART initiation, for a median of 7 samples. Serial HIV viral load, CD4+ T-cell count, ART history and demographic data were obtained for every participant. A Qiagen kit on a QIAcube was used to extract genomic DNA from unsorted PBMC, with samples processed in batches of 12.

Study-level results and caveats: CDR3 length ranges in HIV repertoires were narrower than in controls, and network structure suggested an antigen-experienced repertoire with only a slight naive shift after ART. Inferences about post-ART repertoire changes are limited because no data were available on ART adherence, viral resistance or therapy changes. Expanded TRB clones identified before ART initiation dominated the repertoire at all time points, although this dominance fluctuated and declined in many PLHIV after ART. Limited PBMC availability meant only the TCR beta chain was sequenced, without alpha chain pairing. Because cell numbers in pre-ART samples were limited, unsorted PBMC were profiled instead of sorted CD4+ and CD8+ T cells. Starting ART was linked to a significant rise in TRB diversity, yet even with long-term ART the diversity remained significantly lower than in transplant donor controls. The samples span the years 2004 to 2017, and the ART regimens used may be less effective than current regimens.

The immunoSEQ hsTCRB v3.0 assay was used at survey level resolution for TRB variable region sequencing. The targeted TRB sequencing depth was about 40,000-55,000 T-cell genomes per sample. Pooled TRB libraries were sequenced on an Illumina MiSeq with a v3 150-cycle kit. As for how the authors treated the data: Repertoire analysis was run in R within a reproducible Nextflow workflow that covered QC, data transformation and analysis. LymphoSeq2, an R package for exploring AIRR-Seq data, was used to implement custom analyses. Four samples yielding fewer than 5000 total TRB sequences were excluded, leaving about 190 analyzed HIV repertoires. Among the approximately 200 retained HIV repertoires, 55 to 60 were collected before ART initiation and 120 to 140 after ART initiation. Each repertoire was downsampled to 5000 TRB nucleotide sequences, and summary statistics were averaged across 100 downsampling iterations. TRB sequences were retained for analysis only if CDR3 regions of at least seven amino acids were present. Diversity was assessed using a clonality score derived from Shannon entropy and using the Gini coefficient. Repertoire networks linked the top 5000 CDR3 amino acid sequences whenever two sequences differed by an edit distance of one. For TRB CDR3 amino acid sequences, GLIPH2 was used to predict antigen specificity groups and MHC restriction. To flag known associations with CMV, EBV, HIV or tissue antigens, CDR3 amino acid sequences were compared against VDJdb and McPAS-TCR. Pre-ART, post-ART and control groups were compared with Wilcoxon signed-rank tests and Holm-Bonferroni correction. TCRdb re-hosts the immuneACCESS table, in-frame sequences only. Its copies lack some clones; in the studies checked, an unresolved V gene accounts for under half of them, and the cause for the rest is not known. For V, J and clone size, that table is used; D and trimming come from the DNA. For this sample there are tens of thousands of clones; 70% to 90% appear just once. The ten largest clones add up to 12% of the sample.

As regards this clone: The antigen it binds to is not known. No much larger clonotype is one base removed from it; base qualities were not supplied.

The receptor was isolated from a man aged 35-49 years with HIV. The rearranged chain carries TRBV7-9 and TRBJ2-1, and TRBD2 aligns with 15 junction nucleotides. The specimen comprised unsorted PBMCs, sampled 1.6 years after starting antiretroviral therapy. Here the CDR3 is given as CASGSGLAGGKGLNEQFF. The DNA sequence is as follows: TGTGCCAGCGGGTCGGGACTAGCGGGGGGAAAAGGTCTCAATGAGCAGTTCTTC.